A selection of T cell receptor beta chains follows, all from one sample in a study of cytomegalovirus exposure and HLA in healthy donors. Using immunoSEQ multiplex PCR, the repertoire was profiled, and TCRdb retains in-frame clones only, with some absent. The repertoire includes some 110,000 clones, around 10% of them detected once, and 5.8% sits in the top ten. The material sequenced was PBMCs. All receptors come from a man between 40 and 49 years old in good health and CMV-seropositive. The CDR3 runs from the conserved cysteine through the conserved F or W. The order of the fields is clone size, D gene, J gene, V gene, CDR3 DNA, CDR3 protein. The D gene is left open where the match is weak. Clone size is not always given. Where it is, it says once, few, many or a class for expanded clones.

-	TRBD2	TRBJ2-3	TRBV5-1	TGCGCCAGCTCCCTCTCGGTGACTAGCGGGAGGTGGGATACGCAGTATTTT	CASSLSVTSGRWDTQYF
-	TRBD2	TRBJ2-1	TRBV5-1	TGCGCCAGCAGCTGGGACGGGAGGAGCTACAATGAGCAGTTCTTC	CASSWDGRSYNEQFF
few	TRBD2	TRBJ2-1	TRBV29-1	TGCAGCGTTGAAGGTGCCCGACTAGCGGGTTACAATGAGCAGTTCTTC	CSVEGARLAGYNEQFF
few	-	TRBJ1-1	TRBV9	TGTGCCAGCAGCGTAGGAGGTTTTGATGAAGCTTTCTTT	CASSVGGFDEAFF
-	-	TRBJ1-2	TRBV30	TGTGCCTGGAGAAAGGGACTTCGACCTGGCTACACCTTC	CAWRKGLRPGYTF
-	TRBD1	TRBJ2-7	TRBV7-2	TGTGCCAGCACCCCGGGACAGACTTCCTACGAGCAGTACTTC	CASTPGQTSYEQYF
-	-	TRBJ2-1	TRBV6-6	TGTGCCAGAAGTATTAGATTCCGCGATGAGCAGTTCTTC	CARSIRFRDEQFF
few	-	TRBJ1-1	TRBV4-3	TGCGCCAGCAGCCACGACCAGGTGGCAGGGAACACTGAAGCTTTCTTT	CASSHDQVAGNTEAFF
-	-	TRBJ2-2	TRBV5-6	TGTGCCAGCAGCTTGGCGACAGGGGAGCTGTTTTTT	CASSLATGELFF
few	TRBD1	TRBJ1-2	TRBV2	TGTGCCACTCCTTGGGACAGCAACTATGGCTACACCTTC	CATPWDSNYGYTF
-	TRBD1	TRBJ2-5	TRBV7-8	TGTGCCAGCAGCGTCACAGGGGGTGACGAGACCCAGTACTTC	CASSVTGGDETQYF
-	-	TRBJ2-2	TRBV7-2	TGTGCCAGCACCCTTAGGAGGGCCACCGGGGAGCTGTTTTTT	CASTLRRATGELFF
-	TRBD2	TRBJ2-1	TRBV30	TGTGCCTGGAGTGTACCGGGACTAGGTCTTGGTGAGCAGTTCTTC	CAWSVPGLGLGEQFF
-	TRBD2	TRBJ2-3	TRBV27	TGTGCCAGCAGTTATAGCGGGAGAGTCACAGATACGCAGTATTTT	CASSYSGRVTDTQYF
few	-	TRBJ1-2	TRBV28	TGTGCCAGCATCAACCCAGGGGTGGGGGGCTACACCTTC	CASINPGVGGYTF
-	TRBD1	TRBJ1-2	TRBV11-2	TGTGCCAGCAGCTCCACTCCGGGACAGGGGAGGTATGGCTACACCTTC	CASSSTPGQGRYGYTF
-	-	TRBJ2-7	TRBV14	TGTGCCAGCAGCAAGTTGACAGGGAGGACCTACGAGCAGTACTTC	CASSKLTGRTYEQYF
-	TRBD1	TRBJ1-4	TRBV5-6	TGTGCCAGCAGCTTGAGGACAGGACTAAATGAAAAACTGTTTTTT	CASSLRTGLNEKLFF
few	TRBD1	TRBJ1-2	TRBV10-3	TGTGCCACCAAAGGAGCAGGGACAGGGGGCTCACGGGCTCATGGCTACACCTTC	CATKGAGTGGSRAHGYTF
-	-	TRBJ2-1	TRBV5-8	TGTGCCAGCAGCCCCGGCGGGGCCCCCTCGAGGGAGCAGTTCTTC	CASSPGGAPSREQFF
few	TRBD2	TRBJ2-1	TRBV15	TGTGCCACCAGCAACCTAGCGGATCACTCCTACAATGAGCAGTTCTTC	CATSNLADHSYNEQFF
-	-	TRBJ2-2	TRBV5-1	TGCGCCAGCAGCTTGGTGACAGCTTCGAACACCGGGGAGCTGTTTTTT	CASSLVTASNTGELFF
few	-	TRBJ2-3	TRBV9	TGTGCCAGCAGCCCCCAAGGGGGAAATACGCAGTATTTT	CASSPQGGNTQYF
few	-	TRBJ2-5	TRBV11-2	TGTGCCAGCAGACGGGGGTACCAAGAGACCCAGTACTTC	CASRRGYQETQYF
-	TRBD1	TRBJ2-7	TRBV6-1	TGTGCCAGCAGTGACCCAGGGGGCGACTCCGAGCAGTACTTC	CASSDPGGDSEQYF
few	TRBD2	TRBJ2-1	TRBV28	TGTGCCAGCACTAGCGGGAGGGTCGATGAGCAGTTCTTC	CASTSGRVDEQFF